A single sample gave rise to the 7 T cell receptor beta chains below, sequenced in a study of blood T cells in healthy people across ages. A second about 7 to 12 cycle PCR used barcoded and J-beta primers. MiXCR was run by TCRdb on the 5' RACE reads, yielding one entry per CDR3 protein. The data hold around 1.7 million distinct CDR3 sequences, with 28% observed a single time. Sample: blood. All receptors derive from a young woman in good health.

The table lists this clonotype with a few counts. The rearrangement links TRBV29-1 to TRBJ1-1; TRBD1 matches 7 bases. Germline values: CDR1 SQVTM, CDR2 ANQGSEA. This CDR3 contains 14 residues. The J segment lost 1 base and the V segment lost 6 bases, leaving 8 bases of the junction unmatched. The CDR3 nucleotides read TGCAGCGTAAAGGCGACAGGGCCGAACACTGAAGCTTTCTTT. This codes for CSVKATGPNTEAFF.

CDR3 DNA: TGTGCCAGCAGCTTGAGAACATCAGCGGGACAGGGGTCCTACGAGCAGTACTTC. This codes for CASSLRTSAGQGSYEQYF. J is TRBJ2-7 and V is TRBV5-5; 10 positions agree with TRBD1. In germline, CDR1 is SGHKS, CDR2 YYEKEE (reference sequence). This CDR3 is 18 amino acids long. The V and J ends lost 1 base and 1 base, in that order; junction bases with no gene match: 11.

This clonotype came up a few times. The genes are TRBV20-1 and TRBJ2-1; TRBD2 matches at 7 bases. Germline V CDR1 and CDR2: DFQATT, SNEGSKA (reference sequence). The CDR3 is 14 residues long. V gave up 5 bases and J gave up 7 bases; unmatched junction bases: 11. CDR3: CSAEPRGKYNEQFF. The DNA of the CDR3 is TGCAGTGCTGAGCCGCGGGGGAAATATAATGAGCAGTTCTTC.

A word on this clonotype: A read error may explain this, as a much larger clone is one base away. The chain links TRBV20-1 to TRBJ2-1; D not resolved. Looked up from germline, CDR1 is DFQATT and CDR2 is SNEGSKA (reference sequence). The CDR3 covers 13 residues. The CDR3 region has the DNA TGCAGTGCTAGAGCTGTTTGGACCAATGTGCAGTTCTTC. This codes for CSARAVWTNVQFF.

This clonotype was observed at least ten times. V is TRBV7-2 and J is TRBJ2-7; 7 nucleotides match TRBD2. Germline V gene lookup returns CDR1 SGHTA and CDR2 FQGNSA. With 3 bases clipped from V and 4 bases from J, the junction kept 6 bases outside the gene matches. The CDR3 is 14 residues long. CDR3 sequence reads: CASSLVGGGYEQYF. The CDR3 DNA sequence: TGTGCCAGCAGCTTGGTCGGGGGAGGGTACGAGCAGTACTTC.

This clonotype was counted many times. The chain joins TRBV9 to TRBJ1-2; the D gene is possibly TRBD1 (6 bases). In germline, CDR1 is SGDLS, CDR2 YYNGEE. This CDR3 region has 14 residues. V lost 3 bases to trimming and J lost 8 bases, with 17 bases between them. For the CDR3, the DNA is TGTGCCAGCAGCGGGGGGGACATTTGGTCCGGCTACACCTTC. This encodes CASSGGDIWSGYTF.

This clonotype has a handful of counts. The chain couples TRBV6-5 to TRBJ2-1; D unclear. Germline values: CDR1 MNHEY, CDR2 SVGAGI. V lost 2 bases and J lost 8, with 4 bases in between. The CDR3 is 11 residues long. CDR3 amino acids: CASSYADEQFF. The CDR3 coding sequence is TGTGCCAGCAGTTACGCGGATGAGCAGTTCTTC.